This section outlines one T cell receptor (beta chain) sequence together with its context. The data derive from a study of control samples from healthy donors and cancer patients. The V end lost 0 bases, the J end lost 0 bases, and 12 bases lay between the germline ends. The CDR3 length is 18 residues. Germline V gene lookup returns CDR1 LGHNA and CDR2 YSLEER. TCRdb keeps only in-frame clones here, not all; method: immunoSEQ multiplex PCR. Here the sample spans fewer than 200,000 clones, nearly 90% being singletons. The chain combines TRBV4-3 with TRBJ1-6; D remains unclear. The receptor comes from a woman between 50 and 59 years old in good health. The source material was blood. The CDR3 protein is CASSQERDGSSYNSPLHF. CDR3 in DNA: TGCGCCAGCAGCCAAGAACGAGACGGGAGCTCCTATAATTCACCCCTCCACTTT.